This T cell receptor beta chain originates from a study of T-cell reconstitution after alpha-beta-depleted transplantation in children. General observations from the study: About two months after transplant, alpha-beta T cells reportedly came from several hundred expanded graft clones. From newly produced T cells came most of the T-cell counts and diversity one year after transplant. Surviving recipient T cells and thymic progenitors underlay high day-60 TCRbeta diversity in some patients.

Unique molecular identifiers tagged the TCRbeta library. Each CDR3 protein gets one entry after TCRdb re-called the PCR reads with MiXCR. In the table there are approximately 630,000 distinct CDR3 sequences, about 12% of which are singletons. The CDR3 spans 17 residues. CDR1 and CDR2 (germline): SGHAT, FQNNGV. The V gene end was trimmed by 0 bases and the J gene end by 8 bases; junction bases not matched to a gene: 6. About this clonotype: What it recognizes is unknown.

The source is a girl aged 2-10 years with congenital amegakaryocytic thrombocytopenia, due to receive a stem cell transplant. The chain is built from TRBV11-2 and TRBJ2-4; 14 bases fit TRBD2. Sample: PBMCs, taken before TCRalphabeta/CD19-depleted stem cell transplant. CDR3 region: CASSLEGLAGVLDIQYF. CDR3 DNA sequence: TGTGCCAGCAGCTTAGAGGGACTAGCGGGAGTTTTGGACATTCAGTACTTC.